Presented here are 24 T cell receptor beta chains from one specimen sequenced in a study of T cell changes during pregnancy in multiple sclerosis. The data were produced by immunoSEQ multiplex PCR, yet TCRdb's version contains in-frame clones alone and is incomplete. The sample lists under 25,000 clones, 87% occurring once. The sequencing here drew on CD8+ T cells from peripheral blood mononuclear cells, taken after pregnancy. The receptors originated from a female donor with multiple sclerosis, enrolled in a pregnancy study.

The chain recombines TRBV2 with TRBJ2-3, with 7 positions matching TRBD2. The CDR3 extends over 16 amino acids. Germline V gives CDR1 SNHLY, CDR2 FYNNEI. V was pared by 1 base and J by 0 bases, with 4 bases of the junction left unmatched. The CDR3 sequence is CASSEGGGSSTDTQYF. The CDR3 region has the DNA TGTGCCAGCAGTGAAGGCGGCGGGAGTAGCACAGATACGCAGTATTTT.

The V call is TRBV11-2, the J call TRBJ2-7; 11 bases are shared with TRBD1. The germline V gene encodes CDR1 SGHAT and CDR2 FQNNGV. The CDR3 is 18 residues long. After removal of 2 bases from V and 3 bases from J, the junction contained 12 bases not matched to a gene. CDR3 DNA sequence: TGTGCCAGCAGCTTAATCCTGGGACAGGGGGTTGTGGGCTACGAGCAGTACTTC. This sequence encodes CASSLILGQGVVGYEQYF.

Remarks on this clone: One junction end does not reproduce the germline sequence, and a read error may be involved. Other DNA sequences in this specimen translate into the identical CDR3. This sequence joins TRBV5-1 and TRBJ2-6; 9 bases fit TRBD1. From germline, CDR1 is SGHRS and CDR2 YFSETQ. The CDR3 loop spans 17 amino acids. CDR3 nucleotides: TGCGCCAGCAGCTCCCGGGACAGGGTTTCTGGGGCCAATGTCCTGACTTTC. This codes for CASSSRDRVSGANVLTF.

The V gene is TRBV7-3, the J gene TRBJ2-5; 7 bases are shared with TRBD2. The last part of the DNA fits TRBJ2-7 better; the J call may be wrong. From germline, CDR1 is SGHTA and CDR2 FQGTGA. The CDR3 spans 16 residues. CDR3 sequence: CASSPGLVGSSYEQYF. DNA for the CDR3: TGTGCCAGCAGCCCAGGACTAGTCGGGAGCTCCTACGAGCAGTACTTC.

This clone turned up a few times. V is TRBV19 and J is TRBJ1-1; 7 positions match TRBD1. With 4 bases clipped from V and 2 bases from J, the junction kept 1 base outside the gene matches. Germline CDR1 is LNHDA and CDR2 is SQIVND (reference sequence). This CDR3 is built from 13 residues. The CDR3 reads CASSRTGNTEAFF. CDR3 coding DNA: TGTGCCAGTAGTAGGACAGGCAACACTGAAGCTTTCTTT. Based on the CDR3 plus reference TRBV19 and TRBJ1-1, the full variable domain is DGGITQSPKYLFRKEGQNVTLSCEQNLNHDAMYWYRQDPGQGLRLIYYSQIVNDFQKGDIAEGYSVSREKKESFPLTVTSAQKNPTAFYLCASSRTGNTEAFFGQGTRLTVV.

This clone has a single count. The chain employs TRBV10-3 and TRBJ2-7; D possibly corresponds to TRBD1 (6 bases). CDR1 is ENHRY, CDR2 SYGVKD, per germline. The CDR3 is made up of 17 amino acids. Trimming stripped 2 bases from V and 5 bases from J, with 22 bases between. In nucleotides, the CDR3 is TGTGCCATCAGTGAGGGGTCGGCAGGGGCCCTTATTGACGAGCAGTACTTC. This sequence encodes CAISEGSAGALIDEQYF.

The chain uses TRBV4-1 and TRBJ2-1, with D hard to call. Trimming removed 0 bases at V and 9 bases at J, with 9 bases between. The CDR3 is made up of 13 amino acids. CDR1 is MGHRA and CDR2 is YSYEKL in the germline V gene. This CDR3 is CASSQDLSFEQFF. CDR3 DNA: TGCGCCAGCAGCCAAGATTTGAGTTTTGAGCAGTTCTTC.

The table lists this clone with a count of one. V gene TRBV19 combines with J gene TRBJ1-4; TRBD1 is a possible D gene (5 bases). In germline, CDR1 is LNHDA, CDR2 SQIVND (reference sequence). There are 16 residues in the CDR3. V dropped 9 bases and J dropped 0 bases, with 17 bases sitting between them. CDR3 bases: TGTGCCAGCCGGGACTCCCTTGCTACAACTAATGAAAAACTGTTTTTT. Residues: CASRDSLATTNEKLFF.

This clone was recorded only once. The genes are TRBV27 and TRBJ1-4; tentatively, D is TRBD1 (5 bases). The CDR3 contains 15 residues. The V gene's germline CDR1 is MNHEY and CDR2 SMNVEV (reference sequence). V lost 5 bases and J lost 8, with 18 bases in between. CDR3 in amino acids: CASSPGQPEWEKLFF. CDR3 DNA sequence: TGTGCCAGCAGTCCAGGACAACCCGAGTGGGAAAAACTGTTTTTT. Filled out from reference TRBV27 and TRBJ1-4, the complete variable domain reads EAQVTQNPRYLITVTGKKLTVTCSQNMNHEYMSWYRQDPGLGLRQIYYSMNVEVTDKGDVPEGYKVSRKEKRNFPLILESPSPNQTSLYFCASSPGQPEWEKLFFGSGTQLSVL.

CDR3 loop: CASRREGIGGYTF. The CDR3 bases are TGTGCCAGCAGGAGGGAGGGAATAGGCGGCTACACCTTC. The rearrangement uses TRBV2 and TRBJ1-2; D remains ambiguous. Germline loops: CDR1 SNHLY, CDR2 FYNNEI. The CDR3 is made up of 13 amino acids. V dropped 6 bases and J dropped 8 bases, with 16 bases sitting between them.

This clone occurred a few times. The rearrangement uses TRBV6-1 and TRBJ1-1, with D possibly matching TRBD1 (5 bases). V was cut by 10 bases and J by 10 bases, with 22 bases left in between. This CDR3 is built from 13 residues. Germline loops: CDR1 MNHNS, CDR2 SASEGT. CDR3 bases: TGTGCCACCGACGACAGATTGGGACTCCGAGCTTTCTTT. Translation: CATDDRLGLRAFF.

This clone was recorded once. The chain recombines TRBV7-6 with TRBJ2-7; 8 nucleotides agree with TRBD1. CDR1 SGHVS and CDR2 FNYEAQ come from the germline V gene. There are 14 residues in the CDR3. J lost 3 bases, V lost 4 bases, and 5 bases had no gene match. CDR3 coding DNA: TGTGCCAGCAGCTATGGACAGGGAAACTACGAGCAGTACTTC. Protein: CASSYGQGNYEQYF.

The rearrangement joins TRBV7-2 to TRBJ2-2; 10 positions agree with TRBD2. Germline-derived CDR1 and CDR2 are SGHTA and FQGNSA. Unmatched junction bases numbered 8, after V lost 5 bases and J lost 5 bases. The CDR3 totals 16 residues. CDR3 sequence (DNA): TGTGCCAGCAGCCCCGGGGTAGCGGGAGGAACCGGGGAGCTGTTTTTT. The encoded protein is CASSPGVAGGTGELFF.

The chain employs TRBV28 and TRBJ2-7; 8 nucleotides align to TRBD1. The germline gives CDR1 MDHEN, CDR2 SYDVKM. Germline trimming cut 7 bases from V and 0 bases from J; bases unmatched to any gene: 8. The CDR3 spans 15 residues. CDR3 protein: CASTNTGGSSYEQYF. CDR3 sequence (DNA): TGTGCCAGCACCAACACAGGGGGAAGCTCCTACGAGCAGTACTTC. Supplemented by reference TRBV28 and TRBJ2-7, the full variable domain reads DVKVTQSSRYLVKRTGEKVFLECVQDMDHENMFWYRQDPGLGLRLIYFSYDVKMKEKGDIPEGYSVSREKKERFSLILESASTNQTSMYLCASTNTGGSSYEQYFGPGTRLTVT.

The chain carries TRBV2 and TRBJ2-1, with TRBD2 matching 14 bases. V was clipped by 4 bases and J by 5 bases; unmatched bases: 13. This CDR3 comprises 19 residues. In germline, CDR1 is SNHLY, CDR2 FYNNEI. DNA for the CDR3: TGTGCCAGCAGTGTTCGCTCCGGGACTAGCGGGAGACTGGACAATGAGCAGTTCTTC. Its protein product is CASSVRSGTSGRLDNEQFF.

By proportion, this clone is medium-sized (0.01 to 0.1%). CDR3 loop: CASAKRGSTEAFF. In DNA form, the CDR3 reads TGCGCCAGCGCGAAAAGGGGCAGCACTGAAGCTTTCTTT. This chain joins TRBV10-1 and TRBJ1-1; D might be TRBD1 (5 bases). Trimming pared 8 bases from V and 4 bases from J, leaving 14 bases between. The germline gives CDR1 WNHNN, CDR2 SYGVQD (reference sequence). This CDR3 has 13 amino acids.

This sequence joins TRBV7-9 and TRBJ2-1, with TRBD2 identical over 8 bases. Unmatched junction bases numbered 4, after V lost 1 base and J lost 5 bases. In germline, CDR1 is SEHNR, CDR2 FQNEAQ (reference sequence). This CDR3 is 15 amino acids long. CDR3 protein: CASSLVQRENNEQFF. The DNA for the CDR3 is TGTGCCAGCAGCTTAGTCCAGCGGGAGAACAATGAGCAGTTCTTC.

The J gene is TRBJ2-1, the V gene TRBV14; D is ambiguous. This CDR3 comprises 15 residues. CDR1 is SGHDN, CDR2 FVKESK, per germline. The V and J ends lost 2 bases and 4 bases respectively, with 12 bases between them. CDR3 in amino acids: CASSQLVTPYNEQFF. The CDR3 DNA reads TGTGCCAGCAGCCAATTAGTAACCCCGTACAATGAGCAGTTCTTC.

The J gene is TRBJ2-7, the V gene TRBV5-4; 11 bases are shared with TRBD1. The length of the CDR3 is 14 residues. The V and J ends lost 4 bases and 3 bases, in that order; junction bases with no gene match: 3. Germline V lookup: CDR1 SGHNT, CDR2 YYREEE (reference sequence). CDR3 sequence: CASSPGTGGYEQYF. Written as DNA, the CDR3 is TGTGCCAGCAGCCCCGGGACAGGGGGCTACGAGCAGTACTTC.

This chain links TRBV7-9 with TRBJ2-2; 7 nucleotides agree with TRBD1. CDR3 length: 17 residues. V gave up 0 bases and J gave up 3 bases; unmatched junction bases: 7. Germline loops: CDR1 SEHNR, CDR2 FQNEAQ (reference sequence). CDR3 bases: TGTGCCAGCAGCTTAGCACCCCGGGGACAGCACACCGGGGAGCTGTTTTTT. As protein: CASSLAPRGQHTGELFF.

CDR3: CASSRDRQETQYF. CDR3 bases: TGTGCCAGCAGCCGGGACAGGCAAGAGACCCAGTACTTC. The rearrangement uses TRBV7-8 and TRBJ2-5, with 8 bases aligning to TRBD1. This CDR3 contains 13 residues. V lost 5 bases and J lost 2; bases outside the gene matches: 1. Germline V CDR1 and CDR2: SGHVS, FQNEAQ.

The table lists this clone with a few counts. The CDR3 coding sequence is TGCGCCAGCAGCCATAGGACAGGGGATGACACCATATATTTT. Protein: CASSHRTGDDTIYF. The chain employs TRBV4-1 and TRBJ1-3; 9 nucleotides line up with TRBD1. The CDR3 consists of 14 residues. Germline V CDR1 and CDR2: MGHRA, YSYEKL. The V segment lost 3 bases and the J segment 8 bases; nucleotides outside the gene matches: 5.

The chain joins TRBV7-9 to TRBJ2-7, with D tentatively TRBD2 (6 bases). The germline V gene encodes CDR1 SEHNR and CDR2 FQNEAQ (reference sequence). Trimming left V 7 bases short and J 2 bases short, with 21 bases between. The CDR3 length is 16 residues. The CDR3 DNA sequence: TGTGCCAGCACCCTTAGCCGCGGGGCACCTCCCTACGAGCAGTACTTC. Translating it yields CASTLSRGAPPYEQYF.

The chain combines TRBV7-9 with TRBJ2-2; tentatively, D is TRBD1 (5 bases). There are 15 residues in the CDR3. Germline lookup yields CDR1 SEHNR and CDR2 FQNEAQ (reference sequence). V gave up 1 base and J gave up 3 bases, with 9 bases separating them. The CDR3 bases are TGTGCCAGCAGCTTAGGTGAAGGGGACACCGGGGAGCTGTTTTTT. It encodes CASSLGEGDTGELFF. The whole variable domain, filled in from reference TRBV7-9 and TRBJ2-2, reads DTGVSQNPRHKITKRGQNVTFRCDPISEHNRLYWYRQTLGQGPEFLTYFQNEAQLEKSRLLSDRFSAERPKGSFSTLEIQRTEQGDSAMYLCASSLGEGDTGELFFGEGSRLTVL.